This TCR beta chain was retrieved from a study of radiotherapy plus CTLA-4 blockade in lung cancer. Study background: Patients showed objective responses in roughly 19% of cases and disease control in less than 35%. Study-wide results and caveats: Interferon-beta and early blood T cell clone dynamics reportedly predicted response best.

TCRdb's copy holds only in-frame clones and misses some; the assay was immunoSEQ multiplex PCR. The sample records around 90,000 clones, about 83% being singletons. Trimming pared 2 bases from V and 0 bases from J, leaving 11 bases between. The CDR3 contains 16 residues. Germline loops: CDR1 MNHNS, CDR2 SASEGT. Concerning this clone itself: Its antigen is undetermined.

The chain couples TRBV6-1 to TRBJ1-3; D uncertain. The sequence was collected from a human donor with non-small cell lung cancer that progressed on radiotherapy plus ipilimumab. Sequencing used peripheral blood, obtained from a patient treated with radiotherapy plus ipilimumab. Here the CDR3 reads CASSEIGRGSGNTIYF. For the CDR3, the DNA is TGTGCCAGCAGTGAAATCGGGCGGGGCTCTGGAAACACCATATATTTT.